This TCR beta chain came from a study of T cells expressing NK-cell markers. Overall study: TCR beta repertoires came from sorted CD3+CD56+NKG2C+, CD3+CD56+NKG2C- and CD3+CD56-NKG2C+ T cells. The eight sequenced donors comprised seven who were HCMV-seropositive and one who was seronegative. Whole-study results and caveats: Nothing established the HCMV specificity of expanded NKG2C+ T cell clones. The CD3+CD56-NKG2C+ fraction of a handful of donors was also led by these clonotypes.

CDR3 length equals 18 residues. The germline gives CDR1 MNHEY, CDR2 SMNVEV (reference sequence). After re-calling the 5' RACE reads, TCRdb lists one entry per CDR3 protein, DNA absent. This sample's clone table lists about 390,000 distinct CDR3 sequences. As regards this clonotype: The antigen is undetermined.

The chain combines TRBV27 with TRBJ2-5; TCRdb returns TRBD2, unconfirmable since there is no DNA. The specimen sequenced was blood T cells: a sorted CD56 or NKG2C T cell subset, CD4+ or CD8+ T cells, or bulk PBMC T cells (not recorded which). The clonotype originates from a woman in her 50s in good health. The CDR3: CASSRKAGLAGRQETQYF.